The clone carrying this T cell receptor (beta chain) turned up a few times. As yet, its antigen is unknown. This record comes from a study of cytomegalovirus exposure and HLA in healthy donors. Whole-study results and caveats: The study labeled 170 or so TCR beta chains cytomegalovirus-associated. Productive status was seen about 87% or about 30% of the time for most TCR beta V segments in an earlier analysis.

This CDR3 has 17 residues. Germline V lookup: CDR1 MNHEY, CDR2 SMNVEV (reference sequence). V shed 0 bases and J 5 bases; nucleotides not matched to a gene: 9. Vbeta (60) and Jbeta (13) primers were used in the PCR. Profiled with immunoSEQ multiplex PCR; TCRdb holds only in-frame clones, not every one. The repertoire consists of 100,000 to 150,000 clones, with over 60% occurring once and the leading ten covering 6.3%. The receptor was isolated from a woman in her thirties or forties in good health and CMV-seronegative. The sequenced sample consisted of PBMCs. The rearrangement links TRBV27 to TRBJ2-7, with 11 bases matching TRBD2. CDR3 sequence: CASSLSWLAGGIHEQYF. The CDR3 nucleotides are TGTGCCAGCAGTTTATCATGGCTAGCGGGAGGTATACACGAGCAGTACTTC.